Below are 21 T cell receptor beta chains sequenced from a single sample in a study of cytomegalovirus exposure and HLA in healthy donors. Primers included in the PCR were 60 Vbeta and 13 Jbeta primers. TCRdb's copy holds only in-frame clones and misses some; the assay was immunoSEQ multiplex PCR. Of about 190,000 clones in the sample, more than 75% are singletons; the top ten hold around 14%. What was sequenced was PBMCs. The source is a woman in her twenties or thirties in good health and CMV-seropositive.

The genes are TRBV28 and TRBJ1-2, with D unclear. The germline V and J ends were trimmed by 6 bases and 2 bases, with 7 bases remaining between them. Per germline, CDR1 MDHEN and CDR2 SYDVKM. This CDR3 comprises 12 residues. The CDR3 protein is CASSPPNYGYTF. The CDR3 nucleotides are TGTGCCAGCAGCCCCCCAAACTATGGCTACACCTTC.

This chain connects TRBV25-1 to TRBJ1-4, with TRBD1 as a possible D gene (5 bases). V dropped 5 bases and J dropped 8 bases, with 15 bases sitting between them. The CDR3 spans 14 residues. Germline V gene data show CDR1 as MGHDK and CDR2 as SYGVNS. The CDR3 loop reads CASSQGHGEEKLFF. CDR3 nucleotide sequence: TGTGCCAGCAGTCAGGGTCACGGTGAAGAAAAACTGTTTTTT.

The gene calls are TRBV28 and TRBJ2-5; D possibly corresponds to TRBD1 (6 bases). Trimming removed 4 bases from V and 4 bases from J, with 13 bases in between. The CDR3 length is 14 residues. Germline CDR1 and CDR2: MDHEN and SYDVKM. The CDR3 bases are TGTGCCAGCAGTTCCACAGGGATTTTAGAGACCCAGTACTTC. Translation: CASSSTGILETQYF.

The CDR3 sequence: CASSLRQGVNTEAFF. The CDR3 DNA sequence: TGTGCCAGCAGTTTACGACAGGGGGTGAACACTGAAGCTTTCTTT. V and J are TRBV27 and TRBJ1-1; 9 nucleotides match TRBD1. The trim removed 2 bases at V and 0 bases at J, leaving 1 base unmatched. The CDR3 contains 15 residues. Germline V gene sequence: CDR1 MNHEY, CDR2 SMNVEV (reference sequence).

The chain is built from TRBV28 and TRBJ2-7, with 9 bases identical to TRBD1. J lost 5 bases, V lost 6 bases, and 8 bases had no gene match. There are 14 residues in the CDR3. Germline values: CDR1 MDHEN, CDR2 SYDVKM. The CDR3 protein is CASSSPGQGDEQYF. In DNA, the CDR3 is TGTGCCAGCAGCTCCCCGGGACAGGGAGACGAGCAGTACTTC.

The chain combines TRBV30 with TRBJ1-2; D is perhaps TRBD1 (6 bases). Between the trimmed V and J ends, which lost 2 bases and 8 bases, there was a span of 21 bases. The CDR3 consists of 15 residues. Germline V gene data show CDR1 as GTSNPN and CDR2 as SVGIG (reference sequence). CDR3 protein: CAWSFYREMGGGYTF. The CDR3 DNA is TGTGCCTGGAGTTTCTACAGGGAAATGGGTGGGGGCTACACCTTC. The whole variable domain, filled in from reference TRBV30 and TRBJ1-2, reads SQTIHQWPATLVQPVGSPLSLECTVEGTSNPNLYWYRQAAGRGLQLLFYSVGIGQISSEVPQNLSASRPQDRQFILSSKKLLLSDSGFYLCAWSFYREMGGGYTFGSGTRLTVV.

The chain couples TRBV30 to TRBJ2-7; tentative D call: TRBD1 (8 bases). Germline V CDR1 and CDR2: GTSNPN, SVGIG (reference sequence). This CDR3 region has 14 residues. Between the trimmed V and J ends, which lost 1 base and 2 bases, there was a span of 12 bases. Written as DNA, the CDR3 is TGTGCCTGGAGTGGGACAGGGAGGGCCTACGAGCAGTACTTC. Its protein product is CAWSGTGRAYEQYF.

This clone was detected only a few times. This chain links TRBV6-6 with TRBJ2-3; D is possibly TRBD2 (6 bases). CDR1 and CDR2 from the germline V gene are MNHNY and SVGAGI (reference sequence). The CDR3 has 14 amino acids. V was shortened by 4 bases and J by 0 bases, with 8 bases between the two germline ends. CDR3 nucleotide sequence: TGTGCCAGCAGTTCGGGGGAAAGCACAGATACGCAGTATTTT. It is translated as CASSSGESTDTQYF.

The chain is built from TRBV6-5 and TRBJ2-3; the match to TRBD1 covers 9 bases. The CDR3 runs 15 residues. Trimming at V came to 5 bases and at J to 4 bases, leaving 7 bases not matched to a gene. CDR1 and CDR2 (germline): MNHEY, SVGAGI. The CDR3 nucleotides read TGTGCCAGCAGTCGGGACAGGGCCTTCGCAGATACGCAGTATTTT. This sequence encodes CASSRDRAFADTQYF.

CDR3 region: CASSDRDRANYGYTF. The CDR3 DNA reads TGCGCCAGCAGCGACCGGGACAGAGCTAACTATGGCTACACCTTC. The chain has TRBV5-1 and TRBJ1-2, with 7 bases that match TRBD1. CDR3 length equals 15 residues. Germline V gene lookup returns CDR1 SGHRS and CDR2 YFSETQ. Trimming removed 4 bases from V and 0 bases from J; junction bases left unmatched: 6.

J is TRBJ2-5 and V is TRBV29-1, with 8 bases that match TRBD2. CDR3 size: 14 residues. J gave up 4 bases and V 8 bases, and 12 bases lay outside the gene matches. Germline V lookup: CDR1 SQVTM, CDR2 ANQGSEA. In DNA form, the CDR3 reads TGCAGCCTAGAAGGCGGGGGGTTCGGAGAGACCCAGTACTTC. It encodes CSLEGGGFGETQYF.

The rearrangement joins TRBV13 to TRBJ1-1; perhaps TRBD1 as D (5 bases). Germline CDR1 and CDR2: PRHDT and FYEKMQ (reference sequence). The CDR3 contains 15 residues. V was clipped by 3 bases and J by 1 base, with 12 bases between them. CDR3 amino acids: CASSFLGTSNTEAFF. CDR3 DNA sequence: TGTGCCAGCAGCTTTTTGGGGACTTCGAACACTGAAGCTTTCTTT. The variable domain in full, with the rest retrieved from reference TRBV13 and TRBJ1-1, is AAGVIQSPRHLIKEKRETATLKCYPIPRHDTVYWYQQGPGQDPQFLISFYEKMQSDKGSIPDRFSAQQFSDYHSELNMSSLELGDSALYFCASSFLGTSNTEAFFGQGTRLTVV.

This sequence joins TRBV19 and TRBJ2-6, with 7 bases identical to TRBD1. This CDR3 contains 17 residues. J was trimmed by 0 bases and V by 4 bases; bases with no gene match: 6. Germline-derived CDR1 and CDR2 are LNHDA and SQIVND (reference sequence). CDR3 sequence (DNA): TGTGCCAGTAGTAAGGGGGCTACTTTCTCTGGGGCCAACGTCCTGACTTTC. Its translation: CASSKGATFSGANVLTF.

The V and J genes are TRBV1 and TRBJ2-5; the table's D call TRBD2 went unverified against the DNA. TRBV1 is annotated as a pseudogene. The CDR3 has 19 amino acids. The DNA of the CDR3 is TGCACCAGCAGCCAATGGGAACTAGCGGAACCCTCGCCGGGAGAGACCCAGTACTTC. This translates into CTSSQWELAEPSPGETQYF.

This rearrangement joins TRBV19 to TRBJ1-5; 7 bases map to TRBD1. V lost 5 bases to trimming and J lost 10 bases; unmatched junction nucleotides: 11. The CDR3 is 14 amino acids. Germline CDR1 reads LNHDA; CDR2 reads SQIVND (reference sequence). CDR3 bases: TGTGCCAGTAGTTCGGACAGGAAAGGAACTCCCCAGCATTTT. It codes for CASSSDRKGTPQHF.

This clone has a handful of counts. The V gene is TRBV28, the J gene TRBJ2-7, with TRBD2 identical over 11 bases. The ends lost 4 bases at V and 2 bases at J; junction bases unmatched: 4. The CDR3 sequence is 15 residues long. Per germline, CDR1 MDHEN and CDR2 SYDVKM. CDR3 DNA sequence: TGTGCCAGCAGTTCCGCTAGCGGGAGGCCCTACGAGCAGTACTTC. Residues: CASSSASGRPYEQYF.

Remarks on this clone: Other DNA sequences in this specimen translate into the identical CDR3. The chain is built from TRBV5-4 and TRBJ2-7, with a possible D match to TRBD1 (6 bases). Per the germline V gene, CDR1 is SGHNT and CDR2 is YYREEE (reference sequence). Between the trimmed V and J ends, which lost 1 base and 6 bases, there was a span of 14 bases. The CDR3 has 14 residues. The CDR3 DNA reads TGTGCCAGCAGCTTGCAGGGGACGCCGTTCGAGCAGTACTTC. This codes for CASSLQGTPFEQYF.

This sequence joins TRBV4-1 and TRBJ2-4; 12 bases are a match to TRBD2. Germline V gene sequence: CDR1 MGHRA, CDR2 YSYEKL. The CDR3 totals 18 residues. After removal of 4 bases from V and 0 bases from J, the junction contained 7 bases not matched to a gene. The CDR3 bases are TGCGCCAGCAGCCCTCTAGCGGGAGGGGGGGAAGCCAAAAACATTCAGTACTTC. Protein sequence: CASSPLAGGGEAKNIQYF.

V gene TRBV25-1 combines with J gene TRBJ1-1, with TRBD1 matching over 7 bases. CDR1 MGHDK and CDR2 SYGVNS come from the germline V gene. V trimming: 5 bases; J trimming: 5 bases; junction bases outside the gene matches: 11. The CDR3 is 15 amino acids. CDR3 bases: TGTGCCAGCAGTCCCTCTGTAGGGGGCGCGACTGAAGCTTTCTTT. Translation: CASSPSVGGATEAFF.

The chain is built from TRBV19 and TRBJ2-1; TRBD2 agrees at 8 bases. The length of the CDR3 is 16 residues. Germline CDR1 reads LNHDA; CDR2 reads SQIVND (reference sequence). With 10 bases clipped from V and 7 bases from J, the junction kept 18 bases outside the gene matches. This CDR3 is CATTLAAGGRRNEQFF. For the CDR3, the DNA is TGTGCCACCACCTTGGCGGCGGGAGGACGGCGGAATGAGCAGTTCTTC.

This rearrangement joins TRBV18 to TRBJ2-7; TRBD1 aligns across 11 bases. The length of the CDR3 is 16 residues. J lost 3 bases, V lost 3 bases, and 7 bases had no gene match. Germline loops: CDR1 KGHSH, CDR2 LQKENI. DNA for the CDR3: TGTGCCAGCTCACCCAAGACGGGACAGGGGGTCTACGAGCAGTACTTC. It translates to CASSPKTGQGVYEQYF.